This TCR beta chain is drawn from a study of cytomegalovirus exposure and HLA in healthy donors (TCRdb year 2017). The study in broad terms: In an earlier analysis of several hundred of the donors, 250 to 300 Gb of sequence data and 117 million unique TCR beta sequences from roughly 190 million T cells were reported. Approximately 300 gigabases of sequencing data and 91 million or so unique TCR sequences made up an early release that covered fewer than 650 HLA-typed donors. Among the roughly 400 genotyped donors, around 81% belonged to the genetic ancestry cluster associated with self-reported Caucasian donors. The study aimed to test whether cataloging public T cell receptors could reveal signatures of past pathogen exposure. The study profiled the T cell repertoires of hundreds of subjects by immunosequencing and related them to cytomegalovirus serostatus. Along with the roughly 670-subject first cohort, a separate validation cohort of more than 90 different subjects was used. To predict cytomegalovirus infection status, the study brought together high-throughput TCR immunosequencing, statistical association of individual TCRs with disease status, and machine learning. To study patterns of TCR occurrence, a later analysis re-analyzed previously published TCR beta repertoires from 550 to 800 donors and added high-resolution HLA genotyping. Rather than using new phenotypic data, the later analysis identified candidate immune exposures from TCR beta sequences and from how often those sequences occurred across donors. An earlier analysis of around 540 of the donors applied high-throughput TCR beta sequencing to assess whether each TCR beta V gene segment acted as functional or pseudogenic. Donor age, sex, ethnicity and CMV serostatus were collected together with the repertoire data. Genome-wide SNP genotypes for about 65% of the 666 donors were used in a later genetic analysis, which treated that subset as a discovery cohort. All discovery cohort repertoires had been generated on a single sequencing platform. Both class I and class II loci were covered by HLA typing, at four-digit resolution. Typing coverage varied by locus: about 620-630 donors for A, B, C, DRB1 and DQB1; roughly 560 for DQA1; nearly 610 for DPA1; fewer than 480 for DPB1. Because of strong linkage in the cohort, 4 to 6 DR-DQ haplotypes were treated as single units for association and clustering. Across 300 to 400 genotyped donors of the cohort, an average of about 240,000 unique TCR beta nucleotide sequences per donor were sequenced, and approximately 17% of those sequences were non-productive.

The full study reports these points: A further reported finding was that TCR beta sequences accurately predicted the HLA-A and HLA-B alleles for most subjects in the first cohort. Linkage disequilibrium might explain the correlated functional status among segregating V segments, but an unknown experimental factor could not be ruled out. The cohort was sequenced for TCR beta chains only, and without alpha or paired-chain data the features that could be detected were limited. Cytomegalovirus status was reported to be diagnosed by the classifier with high specificity and sensitivity in both the original and validation cohorts. In a later analysis, HLA-associated TCR beta chains were found to be more clonally expanded and to have lower generation probabilities than equally common non-associated chains. Strong co-occurrence of HLA alleles, especially DR and DQ, made assigning TCR associations to individual alleles difficult. An association between a missense DCLRE1C variant and V-gene and J-gene trimming of TCR beta chains was found in a later genetic analysis and replicated in an independent cohort. The study listed 150 to 200 TCR beta chains as associated with cytomegalovirus. Broadly in line with IMGT annotations, most TCR beta V segments showed up in productive rearrangements about 87% or about 30% of the time in an earlier analysis of 587 of the donors. In a later genetic analysis, fewer N-insertions in productive TCRs were reported among donors in an Asian-associated ancestry cluster than the 666-donor mean. Several of the top co-occurrence clusters appeared to be linked to parvovirus B19, influenza, CMV and Epstein-Barr virus, according to a later analysis. HLA typing was unavailable for some donors at each locus, so association tests used only the typed subset. A cluster of highly shared sequence variants was judged likely to represent a technical artifact of the sequencing pipeline. Roughly uniform sequencing depth across donors was assumed in presence/absence analyses, although this assumption may not hold. Because the 87-base-pair reads could not distinguish some IMGT-functional V segments, including TRBV6-2 and TRBV6-3, those segments were excluded. Most TCR sequences were seen in very few donors, while some public TCRs were found in many individuals. In a later analysis, the rate of TCR association differed among HLA loci, with DRB1 alleles having the most associated TCRs and HLA-C alleles having the fewest. A later analysis found that most CMV-associated TCR beta chains appeared HLA-restricted, with HLA associations seemingly driven largely by CMV exposure. The earlier analysis of a few hundred of the donors excluded over 15 rarely observed V segments, including chromosome 9 orphons, because counts were too low. For the cohort, immune exposure information was limited to CMV serostatus. At a false discovery rate of 0.05, a later analysis linked about 17,000 TCR beta sequences to specific HLA alleles. According to the authors, the approach could potentially be generalized to other disease states and immunological phenotypes. In vitro tests confirmed that a few of the cytomegalovirus-associated TCR beta chains recognize cytomegalovirus antigens.

Concerning this clone: It lacks a known antigen. Per-nucleotide qualities are absent, and no much larger clonotype sits a single base away.

The library relied on the immunoSEQ multiplex PCR assay. For the multiplex PCR, a mixture combining 60 forward primers for TCR Vbeta segments and 13 reverse primers for TCR Jbeta segments was used. The CDR3 region of rearranged TCR beta genes was amplified from genomic DNA with a multiplex PCR assay. The Illumina HiSeq System was used to sequence the amplified TCR beta libraries as 87-base-pair reads. Processing in the source paper ran as follows. A later analysis counted tens of millions of unique TCR beta chains across the 650 to 700 repertoires, and 9.5 million to 11 million of these chains were shared by at least two donors. A nearest-neighbor algorithm error-corrected the raw reads and collapsed the reads into unique sequences, merging closely related sequences to remove PCR and sequencing errors. To assign V, D and J gene segments, CDR3 sequences were aligned to IMGT reference sequences. For a sequence to be retained, a match of at least six nucleotides was required to both a V gene segment and a J gene segment. A rearrangement counted as productive if the CDR3 had no stop codons and remained in frame with V and J, and every other rearrangement counted as non-productive. CDR3 was defined by IMGT convention, running from the second conserved V-encoded cysteine to the conserved J-encoded phenylalanine. Sequences without an unambiguous match to a single V gene segment were excluded from the earlier analysis of about 600 of the donors. An earlier analysis of several hundred of the donors called V segments functional above 56.7% productive rearrangements and segregating when the between-donor standard deviation exceeded 5%. To diagnose cytomegalovirus status from the catalog of TCR beta chain sequences, a statistical classification framework was built. V and J gene assignment, in a later analysis, came from comparing TCR nucleotide sequences with IMGT/GENE-DB human TR gene sequences. Using the TCRdist pipeline, a later analysis assigned CDR3 sequences along with most-parsimonious VDJ recombination scenarios. In a later analysis, each TCR beta chain was defined by its CDR3 amino acid sequence together with its V-gene family, and reads lacking a unique V-gene family were excluded. As a way to deal with suspected cross-contamination and a sequencing artifact, a later analysis dropped over 550 nucleotide sequences that were highly shared and had low generation probability. A later analysis calculated a clonal expansion index for each public chain from normalized within-repertoire ranks of inferred template counts. Generation probabilities in a later analysis came from a VDJ recombination model fitted to out-of-frame rearrangements, and those results were checked against IGoR. In a later analysis, hypergeometric tests were used to score TCR-TCR, TCR-HLA and TCR-CMV co-occurrence, with a repertoire-size bias correction applied to TCR pairs. To estimate false discovery rates, a later analysis permuted the HLA or CMV assignments 20 times. A later analysis grouped co-occurring TCRs with DBSCAN, adding TCRdist sequence similarity when clustering within HLA-allele-positive subsets. Repertoires with fewer than 30,000 or more than 120,000 public chains, plus five repertoires with anomalous nucleotide sharing, were excluded from co-occurrence clustering. TCRdb's version of the immuneACCESS table is confined to in-frame rearrangements and falls short of the full clone set. An unresolved V gene accounts for under half of the shortfall where checked; the remainder is of unknown origin. V and J calls and clone size are those listed in that table; D and trimming were worked out from the DNA. In this sample the table shows under 200,000 clones, about 77% of which occur a single time. The ten largest clones take up 2.4% of the sample.

The cohort was made up of under 800 healthy bone marrow donors. All cohort members were sampled while nominally healthy, although unrecorded immune exposures were likely present. The donor tested CMV seronegative, placing the donor among the approximately 360 seronegative members of the cohort. A peripheral blood sample was collected from each donor, and TCR beta sequencing was performed on peripheral blood mononuclear cells. Genomic DNA extraction from the blood cell samples was performed with the Qiagen DNeasy Blood Extraction Kit. For CDR1 and CDR2, the germline V gene (reference sequence) lists DFQATT and SNEGSKA. Cut back by 6 bases and 11 bases, the V and J ends lie 16 bases apart. The CDR3 has 11 amino acids, counting the end cysteine and phenylalanine. The read is trimmed to its CDR3 DNA, 33 bases read in frame from base 1.

Sequencing used PBMCs. The source of this sequence is a man aged 55 to 70 in good health and CMV-seronegative. The chain is assembled from TRBV20-1 and TRBJ1-1; the D gene lacks a confident call. The CDR3 reads CSALDSGRAFF. The DNA sequence follows: TGCAGTGCCCTCGACTCCGGGAGGGCTTTCTTT.